This T cell receptor beta chain is from a study of blood T cell repertoires in COVID-19. V lost 7 bases, J lost 4 bases, and 13 bases lay in between. The V gene's germline CDR1 is MNHEY and CDR2 SVGAGI. The CDR3 extends over 14 amino acids. Participants were aged roughly 18 to 90 years, lived in about 26 US areas, and enrolled virtually. Participants were placed into cohorts based on the clinical history they reported. In the original analysis: Amplification of reference gene primers provided the estimated nucleated cell counts. Produced via immunoSEQ multiplex PCR; TCRdb's table is partial and in-frame only. V, J and clone size are taken as reported in that table, and D and trimming were inferred from the DNA itself. The sample lists 150,000 to 200,000 clones, roughly 90% occurring once.

This sequence originates from a human donor with acute COVID-19. The donor label of this sample is uncertain. The source material was PBMCs or T cells enriched from blood (not recorded which). The V call is TRBV6-5, the J call TRBJ2-2, with D possibly being TRBD2 (6 bases). CDR3 residues: CASMEAGLTGELFF. For the CDR3, the DNA is TGTGCCAGCATGGAGGCGGGGCTCACCGGGGAGCTGTTTTTT.